Listed here are 19 T cell receptor beta chains from one sample, sequenced in a study of T cell changes during pregnancy in multiple sclerosis. Data came from immunoSEQ multiplex PCR; TCRdb stores just in-frame clones and leaves some out. The data contain 25,000 to 40,000 clones, 89% of them singletons. Specimen: CD8+ T cells from peripheral blood mononuclear cells, collected in the third trimester of pregnancy. The receptors were gathered from a female donor with multiple sclerosis, enrolled in a pregnancy study.

CDR3: CASSMGAATEAFF. CDR3 DNA sequence: TGTGCCAGCAGTATGGGGGCCGCCACTGAAGCTTTCTTT. V gene TRBV27 combines with J gene TRBJ1-1, with D possibly being TRBD1 (6 bases). The CDR3 covers 13 residues. Between the trimmed V and J ends, which lost 5 bases and 4 bases, there was a span of 11 bases. CDR1 MNHEY and CDR2 SMNVEV come from the germline V gene (reference sequence).

The chain couples TRBV19 to TRBJ1-2, with TRBD1 matching over 9 bases. The CDR3 spans 14 residues. Germline lookup yields CDR1 LNHDA and CDR2 SQIVND (reference sequence). With 3 bases clipped from V and 8 bases from J, the junction kept 7 bases outside the gene matches. In DNA, the CDR3 is TGTGCCAGTAGTATCCCCGGGACAGGGTTCGGCTACACCTTC. Amino acid sequence: CASSIPGTGFGYTF.

The genes are TRBV30 and TRBJ1-1; maybe TRBD1 (6 bases). Trimming shortened V by 2 bases and J by 4 bases, and 17 bases separated the two germline ends. Germline loops: CDR1 GTSNPN, CDR2 SVGIG (reference sequence). The CDR3 runs 15 residues. The CDR3, as DNA: TGTGCCTGGAGTCTCGACAGGTTGGGCGGCACTGAAGCTTTCTTT. Protein sequence: CAWSLDRLGGTEAFF. The full variable domain, rest sourced from reference TRBV30 and TRBJ1-1, is SQTIHQWPATLVQPVGSPLSLECTVEGTSNPNLYWYRQAAGRGLQLLFYSVGIGQISSEVPQNLSASRPQDRQFILSSKKLLLSDSGFYLCAWSLDRLGGTEAFFGQGTRLTVV.

This clone was observed a single time. The V gene is TRBV9, the J gene TRBJ2-3, with a tentative D call TRBD1 (6 bases). The CDR3 runs to 15 residues. The germline CDR1 and CDR2 sequences are SGDLS and YYNGEE. The V and J ends lost 1 base and 2 bases respectively, with 11 bases between them. CDR3 bases: TGTGCCAGCAGCGTATCGGGACACCCCACAGATACGCAGTATTTT. Translation gives CASSVSGHPTDTQYF. The full variable domain, rest sourced from reference TRBV9 and TRBJ2-3, is DSGVTQTPKHLITATGQRVTLRCSPRSGDLSVYWYQQSLDQGLQFLIQYYNGEERAKGNILERFSAQQFPDLHSELNLSSLELGDSALYFCASSVSGHPTDTQYFGPGTRLTVL.

This rearrangement joins TRBV5-5 to TRBJ1-5; 9 bases are a match to TRBD1. The CDR3 has 15 residues. Unmatched junction bases numbered 2, after V lost 0 bases and J lost 4 bases. Germline V gene data show CDR1 as SGHKS and CDR2 as YYEKEE (reference sequence). CDR3 DNA sequence: TGTGCCAGCAGCTTGGGGACAGGGGCGAATCAGCCCCAGCATTTT. Its translation: CASSLGTGANQPQHF.

The chain has TRBV7-9 and TRBJ2-7; 7 bases fit TRBD1. V shed 1 base, J shed 4 bases, and the junction held 7 bases outside the gene matches. The CDR3 is 15 residues long. Germline CDR1 and CDR2: SEHNR and FQNEAQ (reference sequence). This chain's CDR3 is CASSLEGDRVYEQYF. The CDR3 nucleotides read TGTGCCAGCAGCTTAGAGGGAGACAGGGTTTACGAGCAGTACTTC.

The rearrangement links TRBV28 to TRBJ2-7; 9 positions match TRBD2. Germline CDR1 reads MDHEN; CDR2 reads SYDVKM. V lost 7 bases to trimming and J lost 3 bases; unmatched junction nucleotides: 7. The CDR3 has 14 amino acids. The CDR3 loop is CASKLAGENYEQYF. CDR3 sequence (DNA): TGTGCCAGCAAACTAGCGGGTGAAAACTACGAGCAGTACTTC.

The CDR3 DNA reads as TGTGCCAGCAGCCAGATACAGGGGGGCAGCACTGAAGCTTTCTTT. Protein: CASSQIQGGSTEAFF. This chain connects TRBV4-2 to TRBJ1-1; 8 bases are a match to TRBD1. J was trimmed by 4 bases and V by 3 bases; bases with no gene match: 7. The length of the CDR3 is 15 residues. Germline lookup yields CDR1 LGHNA and CDR2 YNFKEQ.

The rearrangement uses TRBV7-2 and TRBJ2-7, with D perhaps matching TRBD1 (6 bases). The CDR3 runs 12 residues. The V gene's germline CDR1 is SGHTA and CDR2 FQGNSA. Trimming left V 3 bases short and J 6 bases short, with 9 bases between. The CDR3 nucleotides read TGTGCCAGCAGCTTGGACAGTATCGAGCAGTACTTC. This codes for CASSLDSIEQYF.

The chain joins TRBV5-6 to TRBJ1-6; D is unclear. Trimming stripped 4 bases from V and 0 bases from J, with 11 bases between. The CDR3 is 16 residues long. Germline values: CDR1 SGHDT, CDR2 YYEEEE. As DNA, the CDR3 is TGTGCCAGCAGCCAGGACGGGAGCTCCTATAATTCACCCCTCCACTTT. Translated, it gives CASSQDGSSYNSPLHF.

This chain uses TRBV11-2 with TRBJ1-1, with 8 positions matching TRBD1. CDR1 and CDR2 (germline): SGHAT, FQNNGV. CDR3 length: 15 residues. Trimming at V came to 2 bases and at J to 5 bases, leaving 7 bases not matched to a gene. CDR3 loop: CASSLSRTGRTEAFF. The CDR3 DNA is TGTGCCAGCAGCTTATCGAGGACAGGGCGGACTGAAGCTTTCTTT.

The rearrangement joins TRBV7-9 to TRBJ1-1; 7 nucleotides align to TRBD1. CDR1 SEHNR and CDR2 FQNEAQ come from the germline V gene (reference sequence). After removal of 3 bases from V and 2 bases from J, the junction contained 6 bases not matched to a gene. The CDR3 runs 15 residues. The CDR3 region is CASSFRTGNNTEAFF. CDR3 nucleotide sequence: TGTGCCAGCAGCTTTCGGACAGGAAATAACACTGAAGCTTTCTTT. The full variable domain, with the rest looked up from reference TRBV7-9 and TRBJ1-1, is DTGVSQNPRHKITKRGQNVTFRCDPISEHNRLYWYRQTLGQGPEFLTYFQNEAQLEKSRLLSDRFSAERPKGSFSTLEIQRTEQGDSAMYLCASSFRTGNNTEAFFGQGTRLTVV.

The chain joins TRBV9 to TRBJ1-2; 7 bases line up with TRBD1. Germline V gene data show CDR1 as SGDLS and CDR2 as YYNGEE. There are 15 residues in the CDR3. V shed 4 bases, J shed 2 bases, and the junction held 8 bases outside the gene matches. The CDR3, as DNA: TGTGCCAGCAGCCCTAGGAAGGGGGCCAACTATGGCTACACCTTC. Residues: CASSPRKGANYGYTF.

The genes are TRBV5-5 and TRBJ1-3; 7 positions agree with TRBD1. The length of the CDR3 is 15 residues. V gave up 4 bases and J gave up 1 base; unmatched junction bases: 5. The germline V gene encodes CDR1 SGHKS and CDR2 YYEKEE (reference sequence). CDR3 protein: CASSADRVSGNTIYF. CDR3 in DNA: TGTGCCAGCAGCGCAGACAGGGTTTCTGGAAACACCATATATTTT.

The chain joins TRBV2 to TRBJ1-1; 7 bases map to TRBD1. CDR3 length: 15 amino acids. Unmatched junction bases numbered 13, after V lost 10 bases and J lost 2 bases. Germline CDR1 and CDR2: SNHLY and FYNNEI. CDR3 region: CAILRTGEGNTEAFF. The CDR3 DNA follows: TGTGCCATCCTTCGGACAGGAGAGGGAAACACTGAAGCTTTCTTT.

The chain carries TRBV11-2 and TRBJ1-2; 8 positions match TRBD1. The V segment lost 1 base and the J segment 4 bases; nucleotides outside the gene matches: 5. The V gene's germline CDR1 is SGHAT and CDR2 FQNNGV. The CDR3 extends over 15 amino acids. CDR3 protein: CASSLVQGGSYGYTF. In nucleotides, the CDR3 is TGTGCCAGCAGCTTAGTACAGGGGGGCAGCTATGGCTACACCTTC. Full variable domain (rest looked up from reference TRBV11-2 and TRBJ1-2): EAGVAQSPRYKIIEKRQSVAFWCNPISGHATLYWYQQILGQGPKLLIQFQNNGVVDDSQLPKDRFSAERLKGVDSTLKIQPAKLEDSAVYLCASSLVQGGSYGYTFGSGTRLTVV.

As concerns this clone: The junction differs from germline at one of its ends, possibly a read error. The chain uses TRBV7-6 and TRBJ2-1; 11 bases are shared with TRBD2. Germline V gene data show CDR1 as SGHVS and CDR2 as FNYEAQ. The CDR3 extends over 18 amino acids. The CDR3 loop is CASSVAGGLPGSYNEQFF. CDR3 nucleotide sequence: TGTGCCAGCAGCGTAGCGGGGGGGCTCCCGGGCTCCTACAATGAGCAGTTCTTC. Supplemented by reference TRBV7-6 and TRBJ2-1, the full variable domain reads GAGVSQSPRYKVTKRGQDVALRCDPISGHVSLYWYRQALGQGPEFLTYFNYEAQQDKSGLPNDRFSAERPEGSISTLTIQRTEQRDSAMYRCASSVAGGLPGSYNEQFFGPGTRLTVL.

The chain combines TRBV7-6 with TRBJ2-7; 7 bases match TRBD2. The V and J ends lost 0 bases and 4 bases, in that order; junction bases with no gene match: 3. The germline V gene encodes CDR1 SGHVS and CDR2 FNYEAQ. The length of the CDR3 is 14 residues. DNA for the CDR3: TGTGCCAGCAGCTTAGCTAGCGGGCCTTACGAGCAGTACTTC. It codes for CASSLASGPYEQYF.

This clone came up once. This chain joins TRBV6-1 and TRBJ2-7; 10 nucleotides line up with TRBD1. The CDR3 loop spans 14 amino acids. J gave up 4 bases and V 8 bases, and 8 bases lay outside the gene matches. Germline V gene sequence: CDR1 MNHNS, CDR2 SASEGT. The CDR3 coding sequence is TGTGCCAGCGGAGAGGACAGGGGGTTTTACGAGCAGTACTTC. Amino acids: CASGEDRGFYEQYF.